Below, one TCR beta chain is given with its context. This clone came up a few times. Its specific antigen is unknown. Nothing much larger sits one base from this clone, and base qualities are not available. Other DNA sequences from this sample encode an identical CDR3 as well. This sample stems from a study of cytomegalovirus exposure and HLA in healthy donors (dated by TCRdb to 2015 to 2018). Study-wide context: An earlier analysis of approximately 600 of the donors reported about 250 Gb of sequence data and 117 million unique TCR beta sequences from about 179 million T cells. Approximately 310 gigabases of sequencing data and approximately 80 million unique TCR sequences were included in an early release covering around 600 HLA-typed donors. The genetic ancestry cluster associated with self-reported Caucasian donors included 70% to 85% of the approximately 400 genotyped donors. The study aimed to test whether cataloging public T cell receptors could reveal signatures of past pathogen exposure. The study used immunosequencing to profile the T cell repertoires of more than 650 subjects and linked those repertoires to cytomegalovirus serostatus. In addition to the first cohort of hundreds of subjects, a separate validation cohort of approximately 130 different subjects was used. To predict cytomegalovirus infection status, the study combined high-throughput TCR immunosequencing, statistical association of individual TCRs with disease status, and machine learning. A later analysis re-analyzed previously published TCR beta repertoires from 660 or so donors and added high-resolution HLA genotyping to study TCR occurrence patterns. The later analysis used no new phenotypic data to find candidate immune exposures, relying instead on TCR beta sequences and their occurrence across donors. An earlier analysis of about 620 of the donors applied high-throughput TCR beta sequencing to assess whether each TCR beta V gene segment acted as functional or pseudogenic. Alongside the repertoire data, information on donor age, sex, ethnicity and CMV serostatus was compiled. A later genetic analysis used genome-wide SNP genotypes for about 65% of the 666 donors, treating that subset as a discovery cohort. Every repertoire in the discovery cohort had been generated on one and the same sequencing platform. Class I and class II HLA loci were covered by the typing at four-digit resolution. Typing coverage varied by locus: roughly 629-640 donors for A, B, C, DRB1 and DQB1; some 520 for DQA1; over 600 for DPA1; under 490 for DPB1. Roughly five DR-DQ haplotypes were handled as single units for association and clustering because linkage in the cohort was strong. Among 300 to 500 genotyped donors of the cohort, an average of approximately 240,000 unique TCR beta nucleotide sequences was sequenced per donor, of which about 19% were non-productive.

Here is what the overall study found, with its caveats: According to a later analysis, parvovirus B19, influenza, CMV and Epstein-Barr virus appeared linked to several top co-occurrence clusters. The presence/absence analyses assumed that sequencing depth was roughly uniform across donors, and that assumption may not be true. A group of highly shared sequence variants was considered likely to be a technical artifact of the sequencing pipeline. When HLA alleles, especially DR and DQ, strongly co-occurred, TCR associations were difficult to assign to individual alleles. In an earlier analysis of some 640 of the donors, most TCR beta V segments were observed in productive rearrangements about 90% or about 30% of the time, broadly matching IMGT annotations. The classifier was reported to diagnose cytomegalovirus status with high specificity and sensitivity in both the original and validation cohorts. According to a later genetic analysis, donors in an Asian-associated ancestry cluster had fewer N-insertions in productive TCRs than the approximately 630-donor mean. In a later genetic analysis, a missense DCLRE1C variant was associated with V-gene and J-gene trimming of TCR beta chains, and the association was replicated in an independent cohort. In a later analysis, HLA-associated TCR beta chains were found to be more clonally expanded and to have lower generation probabilities than equally common non-associated chains. A later analysis associated 16,951 TCR beta sequences with specific HLA alleles at a false discovery rate of 0.05. The only immune exposure information available for the cohort was CMV serostatus. A few of the identified cytomegalovirus-associated TCR beta chains were confirmed in vitro to be specific for cytomegalovirus antigens. In a later analysis, the rate of TCR association differed among HLA loci, with DRB1 alleles having the most associated TCRs and HLA-C alleles having the fewest. Only TCR beta chains were sequenced in this cohort, and the absence of alpha or paired-chain data limited detectable features. Because the 87-base-pair reads could not distinguish some IMGT-functional V segments, including TRBV6-2 and TRBV6-3, those segments were excluded. In a later analysis, most CMV-associated TCR beta chains were found to appear HLA-restricted, with HLA associations seemingly driven largely by CMV exposure. The study gave a list of under 200 TCR beta chains associated with cytomegalovirus. Linkage disequilibrium might explain the correlated functional status among segregating V segments, but an unknown experimental factor could not be ruled out. Because counts were too low, roughly 16 rarely observed V segments, including chromosome 9 orphons, were excluded from the earlier analysis of around 590 of the donors. Because HLA typing was unavailable for some donors at each locus, only the typed subset was used in association tests. The authors suggested that the approach could potentially be extended to other disease states and immunological phenotypes. Most TCR sequences were observed very rarely across donors, whereas some public TCRs were present in many individuals. A further reported finding was that TCR beta sequences accurately predicted the HLA-A and HLA-B alleles for most subjects in the first cohort.

In total, roughly 670 healthy bone marrow donors made up the cohort. Cohort members were all nominally healthy when sampled, although unrecorded immune exposures were likely present. The donor tested CMV seronegative and was one of the 352 seronegative cohort members. A peripheral blood sample was collected from each donor, and TCR beta sequencing was performed on peripheral blood mononuclear cells. The Qiagen DNeasy Blood Extraction Kit was used to extract genomic DNA from the blood cell samples. The germline V gene supplies CDR1 SGHTS and CDR2 YDEGEE. Unmatched junction bases come to 15, with V trimmed by 3 bases and J by 1 base. Including cysteine and phenylalanine, the CDR3 has 18 amino acids. The DNA shown is the 54-base CDR3, in frame from base 1. The library was obtained by the immunoSEQ multiplex PCR assay. For the multiplex PCR, a mixture combining 60 forward primers for TCR Vbeta segments and 13 reverse primers for TCR Jbeta segments was used. Amplification of the CDR3 region of rearranged TCR beta genes was performed with a multiplex PCR assay on genomic DNA. Amplified TCR beta libraries were sequenced as 87-base-pair reads on the Illumina HiSeq System. The study's own analysis went as follows. A later analysis tallied around 87 million unique TCR beta chains across the 666 repertoires, and approximately 11 million of those chains were shared by two or more donors. To remove PCR and sequencing errors, raw reads were error-corrected and collapsed into unique sequences using a nearest-neighbor algorithm that merged closely related sequences. V, D and J gene segments were assigned by aligning CDR3 sequences to IMGT reference sequences. Each retained sequence needed at least a six-nucleotide match to both a V gene segment and a J gene segment. Rearrangements were called productive when the CDR3 lacked stop codons and stayed in frame with V and J; all others were non-productive. CDR3 was defined according to IMGT convention as the region running from the second conserved V-encoded cysteine to the conserved J-encoded phenylalanine. The earlier analysis of about 590 of the donors excluded sequences that lacked an unambiguous match to a single V gene segment. An earlier analysis of 587 of the donors called V segments functional above 56.7% productive rearrangements and segregating when the between-donor standard deviation exceeded 5%. To diagnose cytomegalovirus status from the catalog of TCR beta chain sequences, a statistical classification framework was built. V and J gene assignment, in a later analysis, came from comparing TCR nucleotide sequences with IMGT/GENE-DB human TR gene sequences. Using the TCRdist pipeline, a later analysis assigned CDR3 sequences along with most-parsimonious VDJ recombination scenarios. In a later analysis, each TCR beta chain was defined by its CDR3 amino acid sequence together with its V-gene family, and reads lacking a unique V-gene family were excluded. As a way to deal with suspected cross-contamination and a sequencing artifact, a later analysis dropped 592 nucleotide sequences that were highly shared and had low generation probability. In a later analysis, a clonal expansion index for each public chain was calculated from normalized within-repertoire ranks of inferred template counts. A later analysis computed generation probabilities with a VDJ recombination model fitted to out-of-frame rearrangements, and checked the results against IGoR. In a later analysis, hypergeometric tests were used to score TCR-TCR, TCR-HLA and TCR-CMV co-occurrence, with a repertoire-size bias correction applied to TCR pairs. False discovery rates were estimated in a later analysis by permuting HLA or CMV assignments 20 times. In a later analysis, co-occurring TCRs were grouped using DBSCAN, with TCRdist sequence similarity added in when clustering inside HLA-allele-positive subsets. For co-occurrence clustering, repertoires with fewer than 30,000 or more than 120,000 public chains were excluded, along with several repertoires with anomalous nucleotide sharing. TCRdb took over this immuneACCESS table, retaining in-frame rearrangements with V and J assigned. Such tables are incomplete; in checked studies, under half of the missing clones stem from an unresolved V gene, and the remainder is unexplained. V and J calls and clone size are copied from that table; D and trimming were computed from the DNA. The sample data list 250,000 to 350,000 clones, and under 80% of these were observed just once. The top ten constitute 2% to 2.5% of the sample.

This clonotype was obtained from a female donor in good health and CMV-seronegative. The chain joins TRBV5-8 to TRBJ2-5, with 7 bases in between that match TRBD1. The material sequenced was PBMCs. The CDR3 is CASSSYRTTGEVQETQYF. At the DNA level, the sequence is TGTGCCAGCAGCTCGTACCGTACTACAGGGGAAGTCCAAGAGACCCAGTACTTC.